The 17 T cell receptor beta chains presented below share a single source sample, sequenced in a study of T cell repertoires in cytomegalovirus infection (dated by TCRdb to the late 2010s). Sequencer: Illumina HiSeq 1500. The public reads were run again by TCRdb, first through fastp at Q25 and then through MiXCR, and only productive beta chains were kept. Under each unique CDR3 protein, matching rows form one entry showing the most common genes and DNA. The sample contains about 740,000 distinct CDR3 sequences, less than 40% of them found a single time. The leading ten clones occupy 2.5% to 3.5% of the sample. The sample comprised PBMCs. These receptors were obtained from a human donor in good health (CMV status not recorded). Some clones in this sample may be carry-over from other donors' samples.

V gene TRBV12-3 or TRBV12-4 combines with J gene TRBJ1-5, with a possible D match to TRBD1 (5 bases). This CDR3 has 13 residues. V was clipped by 6 bases and J by 9 bases, with 15 bases between them. The CDR3 protein is CASSLDKLRPQHF. CDR3 in DNA: TGTGCCAGCAGCTTGGACAAGTTACGGCCCCAGCATTTT.

The DNA for the CDR3 is TGTGCCCGCTGTGGACTAGCGGGGGCAGATACGCAGTATTTT. It specifies CARCGLAGADTQYF. V gene TRBV6-4 combines with J gene TRBJ2-3; TRBD2 aligns across 13 bases. V lost 11 bases and J lost 4; bases outside the gene matches: 6. The CDR3 has 14 residues. Germline V gives CDR1 MRHNA, CDR2 SNTAGT.

This clonotype turned up a few times. The CDR3 loop is CASSENERTAGTGELFF. Written as DNA, the CDR3 is TGTGCCAGCAGTGAAAACGAGCGGACGGCGGGCACCGGGGAGCTGTTTTTT. The chain recombines TRBV2 with TRBJ2-2; TRBD2 is a possible D gene (5 bases). Germline values: CDR1 SNHLY, CDR2 FYNNEI. This CDR3 spans 17 amino acids. V was pared by 2 bases and J by 4 bases, with 17 bases between.

In this sample, this clonotype turned up a few times. This chain joins TRBV11-3 and TRBJ2-3; the match to TRBD2 covers 7 bases. This CDR3 contains 16 residues. The J segment lost 4 bases and the V segment lost 3 bases, leaving 10 bases of the junction unmatched. Germline CDR1 and CDR2: SGHNT and YENEEA. CDR3 DNA: TGTGCCAGCAGCTTGGGCCAGCGGGGAGAGGCAGATACGCAGTATTTT. Encoded protein: CASSLGQRGEADTQYF.

In its sample, this clonotype was seen a few times. This rearrangement joins TRBV12-3 or TRBV12-4 to TRBJ2-3; D might be TRBD2 (6 bases). Trimming cost V 2 bases and J 3 bases, with 12 bases left between them. The CDR3 contains 15 residues. For the CDR3, the DNA is TGTGCCAGCAGTTTAAGAGGGCTAGCGACAGATACGCAGTATTTT. Its translation: CASSLRGLATDTQYF.

In its sample, this clonotype was seen many times. The gene calls are TRBV7-9 and TRBJ2-7; 8 bases are a match to TRBD1. Trimming removed 2 bases from V and 4 bases from J; junction bases left unmatched: 4. The CDR3 is made up of 14 amino acids. From germline, CDR1 is SEHNR and CDR2 FQNEAQ (reference sequence). This CDR3 is CASSLPGQGYEQYF. The CDR3 DNA reads as TGTGCCAGCAGCTTACCCGGACAGGGATACGAGCAGTACTTC.

The table lists this clonotype with a few counts. The chain links TRBV6-2 or TRBV6-3 to TRBJ2-5; 7 nucleotides agree with TRBD2. Germline CDR1 reads MNHEY; CDR2 reads SVGEGT. V lost 5 bases and J lost 1; bases outside the gene matches: 10. This CDR3 is 16 amino acids long. The CDR3 spells CASSESGTTVQETQYF. The CDR3 DNA follows: TGTGCCAGCAGTGAAAGCGGGACTACCGTCCAAGAGACCCAGTACTTC.

The V call is TRBV27, the J call TRBJ2-7; D possibly uses TRBD1 or TRBD2 (6 bases each). Trimming removed 5 bases at V and 3 bases at J, with 11 bases between. This CDR3 has 13 residues. Germline CDR1 is MNHEY and CDR2 is SMNVEV (reference sequence). The CDR3 DNA reads as TGTGCCAGCAGTGGGGGGCCCCACTACGAGCAGTACTTC. Its translation: CASSGGPHYEQYF.

This clonotype has just one count. The chain couples TRBV25-1 to TRBJ2-5; unclear D gene. Germline V lookup: CDR1 MGHDK, CDR2 SYGVNS. The CDR3 is 13 amino acids. V gave up 4 bases and J gave up 4 bases, with 10 bases separating them. The CDR3 protein is CASSGVPLETQYF. CDR3 DNA sequence: TGTGCCAGCAGTGGGGTGCCATTAGAGACCCAGTACTTC.

The chain carries TRBV5-1 and TRBJ1-4; D uncertain. This CDR3 has 15 residues. V was clipped by 4 bases and J by 0 bases, with 10 bases between them. From germline, CDR1 is SGHRS and CDR2 YFSETQ. CDR3 residues: CASSPDGATNEKLFF. The CDR3 nucleotides are TGCGCCAGCAGCCCCGACGGTGCAACTAATGAAAAACTGTTTTTT.

This sequence joins TRBV19 and TRBJ2-1; D may be TRBD1 (5 bases). Trimming removed 2 bases from V and 5 bases from J, with 13 bases in between. From germline, CDR1 is LNHDA and CDR2 SQIVND (reference sequence). The CDR3 is 15 amino acids. CDR3 in DNA: TGTGCCAGTAGTATATTCCCAGGGTTGGACAATGAGCAGTTCTTC. Protein: CASSIFPGLDNEQFF. The full variable domain, in which reference TRBV19 and TRBJ2-1 provide the parts outside the CDR3, is DGGITQSPKYLFRKEGQNVTLSCEQNLNHDAMYWYRQDPGQGLRLIYYSQIVNDFQKGDIAEGYSVSREKKESFPLTVTSAQKNPTAFYLCASSIFPGLDNEQFFGPGTRLTVL.

Ten or more counts support this clonotype. This sequence joins TRBV7-2 and TRBJ1-1; D is possibly TRBD1 (5 bases). This CDR3 has 15 residues. The V end lost 5 bases, the J end lost 0 bases, and 13 bases lay between the germline ends. Germline loops: CDR1 SGHTA, CDR2 FQGNSA. The CDR3 protein is CASSIQEGLNTEAFF. CDR3 nucleotide sequence: TGTGCCAGCAGCATACAGGAGGGGTTGAACACTGAAGCTTTCTTT. Full variable domain (missing parts from reference TRBV7-2 and TRBJ1-1): GAGVSQSPSNKVTEKGKDVELRCDPISGHTALYWYRQSLGQGLEFLIYFQGNSAPDKSGLPSDRFSAERTGGSVSTLTIQRTQQEDSAVYLCASSIQEGLNTEAFFGQGTRLTVV.

This chain connects TRBV7-6 to TRBJ2-7; D gene unclear. The CDR3 contains 15 residues. CDR1 and CDR2 from the germline V gene are SGHVS and FNYEAQ. V dropped 1 base and J dropped 3 bases, with 13 bases sitting between them. The DNA for the CDR3 is TGTGCCAGCAGCTTAGAAGGACGGTTCGACTACGAGCAGTACTTC. It specifies CASSLEGRFDYEQYF.

This clonotype was observed a few times. The rearrangement joins TRBV24-1 to TRBJ2-3, with 7 bases that match TRBD2. Per the germline V gene, CDR1 is KGHDR and CDR2 is SFDVKD. V shed 9 bases and J 8 bases; nucleotides not matched to a gene: 13. The CDR3 loop spans 14 amino acids. CDR3 DNA sequence: TGTGCCACCGGACGAAAGAGCCCTAGCGGTACGCAGTATTTT. Protein product: CATGRKSPSGTQYF.

The CDR3, as DNA: TGTGCCAGCAACACGAGGGGGCGAGAGACCCAGTACTTC. As protein: CASNTRGRETQYF. This sequence joins TRBV7-2 and TRBJ2-5; 7 nucleotides line up with TRBD1. V was pared by 7 bases and J by 4 bases, with 6 bases of the junction left unmatched. The V gene's germline CDR1 is SGHTA and CDR2 FQGNSA. The CDR3 has 13 amino acids.

This clonotype was counted many times. The V and J genes are TRBV7-2 and TRBJ1-6; 8 bases fit TRBD1. This CDR3 spans 17 amino acids. The V gene end was trimmed by 2 bases and the J gene end by 3 bases; junction bases not matched to a gene: 6. CDR1 and CDR2 (germline): SGHTA, FQGNSA. CDR3 bases: TGTGCCAGCAGCTTATCGGACAGGGAGTACTATAATTCACCCCTCCACTTT. Translation gives CASSLSDREYYNSPLHF.

The V and J genes are TRBV24-1 and TRBJ1-1, with D hard to call. Germline V gene sequence: CDR1 KGHDR, CDR2 SFDVKD. Trimming removed 6 bases from V and 3 bases from J, with 10 bases in between. The CDR3 runs 13 residues. Here the CDR3 DNA reads TGTGCCACCAGTTTGGAGGGCGACACTGAAGCTTTCTTT. Protein: CATSLEGDTEAFF.